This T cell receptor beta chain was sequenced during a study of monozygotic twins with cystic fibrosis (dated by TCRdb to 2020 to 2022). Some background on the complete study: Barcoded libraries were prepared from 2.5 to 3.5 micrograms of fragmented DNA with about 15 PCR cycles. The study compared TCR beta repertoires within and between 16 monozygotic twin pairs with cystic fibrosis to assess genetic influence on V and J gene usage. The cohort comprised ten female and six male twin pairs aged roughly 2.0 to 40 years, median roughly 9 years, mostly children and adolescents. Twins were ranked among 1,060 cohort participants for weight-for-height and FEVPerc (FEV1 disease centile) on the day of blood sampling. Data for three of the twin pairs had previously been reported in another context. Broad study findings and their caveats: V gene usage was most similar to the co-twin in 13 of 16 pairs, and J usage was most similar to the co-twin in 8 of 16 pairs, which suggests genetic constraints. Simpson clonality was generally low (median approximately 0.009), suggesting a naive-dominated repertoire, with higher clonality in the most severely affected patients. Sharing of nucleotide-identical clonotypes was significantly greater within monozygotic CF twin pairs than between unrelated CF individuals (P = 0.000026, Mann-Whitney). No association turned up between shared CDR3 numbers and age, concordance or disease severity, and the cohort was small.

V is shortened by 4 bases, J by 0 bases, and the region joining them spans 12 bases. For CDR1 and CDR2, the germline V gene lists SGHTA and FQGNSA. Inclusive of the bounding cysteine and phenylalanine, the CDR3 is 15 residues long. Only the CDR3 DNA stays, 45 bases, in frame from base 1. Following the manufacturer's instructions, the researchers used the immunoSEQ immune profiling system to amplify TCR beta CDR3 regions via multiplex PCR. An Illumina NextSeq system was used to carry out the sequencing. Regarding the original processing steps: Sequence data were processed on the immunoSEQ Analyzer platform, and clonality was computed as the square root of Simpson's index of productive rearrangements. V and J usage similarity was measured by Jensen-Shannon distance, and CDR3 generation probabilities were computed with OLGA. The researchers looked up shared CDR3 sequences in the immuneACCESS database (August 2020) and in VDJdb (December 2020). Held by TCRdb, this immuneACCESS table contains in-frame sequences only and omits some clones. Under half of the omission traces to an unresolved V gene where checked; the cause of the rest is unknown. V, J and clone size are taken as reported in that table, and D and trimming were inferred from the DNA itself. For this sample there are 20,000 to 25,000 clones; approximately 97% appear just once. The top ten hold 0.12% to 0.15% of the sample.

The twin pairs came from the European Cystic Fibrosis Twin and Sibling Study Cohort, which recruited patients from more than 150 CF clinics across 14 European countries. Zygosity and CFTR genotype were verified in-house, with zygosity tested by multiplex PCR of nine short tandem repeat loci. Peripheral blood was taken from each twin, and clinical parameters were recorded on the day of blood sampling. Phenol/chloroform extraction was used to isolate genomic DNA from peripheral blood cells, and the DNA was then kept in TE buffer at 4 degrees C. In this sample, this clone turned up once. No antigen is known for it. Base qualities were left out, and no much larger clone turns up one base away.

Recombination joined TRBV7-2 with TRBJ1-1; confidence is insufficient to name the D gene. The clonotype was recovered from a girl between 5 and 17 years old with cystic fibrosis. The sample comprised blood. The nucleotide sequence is TGTGCCAGCAGCTCCCGGTATGTGGTGAACACTGAAGCTTTCTTT. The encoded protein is CASSSRYVVNTEAFF.